This T cell receptor (beta chain) appears in the sequencing data of a study of blood T cell repertoires in COVID-19. Across 20 to 25 US areas, participants ranged in age from about 18 to 100 years. Membership in each cohort depended on participant-reported clinical history. Donors in Cohort 3 who had recovered were those with two negative PCRs, healthcare professional clearance, or resolution of their symptoms. How the authors handled the data: The authors estimated nucleated cell counts from reference gene primer amplification. The assay was immunoSEQ multiplex PCR, and TCRdb's table has in-frame clones only and misses some. V and J calls and clone size are copied from that table; D and trimming were computed from the DNA. The sample carries approximately 270,000 clones, under 90% recorded once. The ends were cut back, 4 bases at V and 3 bases at J, with 12 bases in the middle. The CDR3 loop spans 13 amino acids. The V gene's germline CDR1 is GTSNPN and CDR2 SVGIG (reference sequence).

The TCR was taken from a man in his forties or fifties who had recovered from COVID-19. Sequencing was carried out using PBMCs or T cells enriched from blood (not recorded which). The V and J genes are TRBV30 and TRBJ1-2; D ambiguous. The CDR3 bases are TGTGCCTGGAACGGTTTGCGGGACTATGGCTACACCTTC. Amino acids: CAWNGLRDYGYTF.